One and the same sample provided the 6 T cell receptor beta chains below, sequenced in a study of metastatic and nonmetastatic thyroid tumors. TCRdb re-processed the PCR reads through MiXCR. The repertoire holds about 92,000 clones, with 15% as singletons. Thyroid surgery was performed in patients who had received no treatment beforehand. Material: blood. The origin of the receptors is a female donor with papillary thyroid cancer or a benign thyroid nodule (not recorded which). Some clones in this sample may be carry-over from other donors' samples.

This clone was counted ten times or more. The CDR3 spells CSVAGFSTEAFF. The CDR3 region has the DNA TGCAGCGTAGCAGGGTTCTCCACTGAAGCTTTCTTT. This rearrangement joins TRBV29-1 to TRBJ1-1, with TRBD1 as a possible D gene (5 bases). The CDR3 has 12 amino acids. Trimming removed 6 bases from V and 4 bases from J, with 12 bases in between. The V gene's germline CDR1 is SQVTM and CDR2 ANQGSEA.

In this sample, this clone turned up a few times. This rearrangement joins TRBV4-1 to TRBJ2-1; TRBD1 matches at 11 bases. The CDR3 has 14 residues. V was clipped by 4 bases and J by 5 bases; unmatched bases: 1. The V gene's germline CDR1 is MGHRA and CDR2 YSYEKL. CDR3 loop: CASSPGQGDNEQFF. The CDR3 DNA follows: TGCGCCAGCAGCCCGGGACAGGGGGACAATGAGCAGTTCTTC.

This clone occurred many times. The chain has TRBV10-2 and TRBJ2-1; 8 bases align to TRBD2. This CDR3 region has 16 residues. Per germline, CDR1 WSHSY and CDR2 SAAADI. The ends lost 3 bases at V and 5 bases at J; junction bases unmatched: 9. CDR3 residues: CASSDPGGTPNNEQFF. As DNA, the CDR3 is TGCGCCAGCAGTGACCCGGGGGGGACGCCAAACAATGAGCAGTTCTTC.

This clone has a count of ten or more. The V and J genes are TRBV10-3 and TRBJ1-2, with TRBD1 matching over 7 bases. V gave up 0 bases and J gave up 4 bases; unmatched junction bases: 2. The CDR3 extends over 14 amino acids. Germline CDR1 is ENHRY and CDR2 is SYGVKD. The CDR3 sequence is CAISESSGGYGYTF. CDR3 sequence (DNA): TGTGCCATCAGTGAGTCGTCAGGGGGCTATGGCTACACCTTC.

Notes on this clone: This sequence may be a read error, since a much larger clone differs from it by one base. Within the sample, other DNA sequences also encode this same CDR3. The chain joins TRBV9 to TRBJ2-5, with D unresolved. This CDR3 spans 15 amino acids. The germline gives CDR1 SGDLS, CDR2 YYNGEE. V lost 0 bases and J lost 0, with 9 bases in between. The CDR3 region has the DNA TGTGCCAGCAGCGTAGGAGTCAGTTACCAAGAGACCCAGTACTTC. It encodes CASSVGVSYQETQYF.

The J gene is TRBJ1-1, the V gene TRBV6-5; 10 bases map to TRBD1. Losses at the gene ends were 2 bases for V and 4 bases for J; bases not matched to a gene: 1. The V gene's germline CDR1 is MNHEY and CDR2 SVGAGI. The CDR3 has 14 amino acids. This CDR3 is CASSYGQGGTEAFF. DNA of the CDR3: TGTGCCAGCAGTTACGGACAGGGGGGCACTGAAGCTTTCTTT.